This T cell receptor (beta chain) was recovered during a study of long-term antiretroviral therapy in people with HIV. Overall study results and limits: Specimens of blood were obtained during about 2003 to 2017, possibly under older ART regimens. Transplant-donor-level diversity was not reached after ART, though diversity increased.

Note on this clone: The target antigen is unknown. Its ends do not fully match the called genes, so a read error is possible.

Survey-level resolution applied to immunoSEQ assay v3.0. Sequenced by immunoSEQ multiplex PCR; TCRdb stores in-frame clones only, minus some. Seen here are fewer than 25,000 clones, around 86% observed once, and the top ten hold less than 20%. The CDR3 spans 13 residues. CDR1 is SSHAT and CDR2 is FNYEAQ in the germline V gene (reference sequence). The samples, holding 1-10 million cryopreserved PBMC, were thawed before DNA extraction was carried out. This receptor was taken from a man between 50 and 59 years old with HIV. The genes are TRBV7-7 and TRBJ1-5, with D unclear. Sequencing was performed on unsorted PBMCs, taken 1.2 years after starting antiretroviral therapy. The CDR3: CASSLRRSQLQHF. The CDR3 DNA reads TGTGCTAGCAGCTTGAGGAGGTCCCAGCTCCAGCATTTT.